This T cell receptor (beta chain) was observed in a study of CD8 T cells in ankylosing spondylitis. Notes on the study in general: For ankylosing spondylitis blood, a TCR beta motif of about eight highly homologous variants appeared characteristic. Enrichment of disease-linked clones was reportedly significant in matched ankylosing spondylitis synovial fluid.

A note on this clonotype: What it binds is not known.

Libraries for TCR beta were made by quantitative 5'-RACE with molecular barcodes. TCRdb reprocessed the 5' RACE reads with MiXCR, giving one entry per CDR3 protein. The sample consists of around 140,000 distinct CDR3 sequences, approximately 17% of them appearing once. V dropped 3 bases and J dropped 7 bases, with 13 bases sitting between them. The CDR3 loop spans 14 amino acids. This sequence was found in a male donor with ankylosing spondylitis. The rearrangement links TRBV12-3 or TRBV12-4 to TRBJ1-5, with D perhaps matching TRBD1 (6 bases). Sequencing used blood, either unsorted or a sorted T cell fraction (not recorded which). The CDR3 here is CASSFGAGAQPQHF. DNA of the CDR3: TGTGCCAGCAGTTTCGGTGCGGGGGCACAGCCCCAGCATTTT.